Below are 11 T cell receptor beta chains sequenced from a single sample in a study of blood T cell repertoires in COVID-19. Repertoires were generated with immunoSEQ multiplex PCR, while TCRdb's copy carries only in-frame clones and drops some. The sample carries over 100,000 clones, about 91% recorded once. Sequencing was done on a sample of peripheral blood. Receptor source: a man aged 45-65 years with acute or convalescent COVID-19.

The rearrangement joins TRBV11-2 to TRBJ2-7; the D gene is possibly TRBD2 (5 bases). CDR1 SGHAT and CDR2 FQNNGV come from the germline V gene. V was clipped by 4 bases and J by 5 bases, with 21 bases between them. CDR3 length: 16 residues. CDR3 sequence: CASSSTKRRTIDEQYF. Here the CDR3 DNA reads TGTGCCAGCAGCTCCACGAAGCGGAGAACCATTGACGAGCAGTACTTC.

This rearrangement joins TRBV5-1 to TRBJ1-3; D gene unclear. The V end lost 2 bases, the J end lost 0 bases, and 15 bases lay between the germline ends. CDR3 length: 17 residues. Germline V gene sequence: CDR1 SGHRS, CDR2 YFSETQ. The CDR3 reads CASSFLGGASSGNTIYF. The CDR3 nucleotides read TGCGCCAGCAGCTTCCTCGGCGGCGCCAGCTCTGGAAACACCATATATTTT.

The chain is built from TRBV3-1 (or the pseudogene TRBV3-2) and TRBJ2-7, with 10 nucleotides matching TRBD2. The V segment lost 4 bases and the J segment 5 bases; nucleotides outside the gene matches: 5. Per germline, CDR1 LGHDT and CDR2 YNNKEL (reference sequence). The CDR3 is 14 amino acids. The CDR3 sequence: CASSRAGGTNEQYF. The CDR3 bases are TGTGCCAGCAGCCGAGCGGGAGGGACCAACGAGCAGTACTTC.

CDR3 DNA sequence: TGTGCCAGCAGCTCTGAGAGGGTCAGTAGGGCTTTCTTT. Its translation: CASSSERVSRAFF. The rearrangement uses TRBV9 and TRBJ1-1; D is unclear. The length of the CDR3 is 13 residues. The V end lost 4 bases, the J end lost 11 bases, and 18 bases lay between the germline ends. Germline V gene sequence: CDR1 SGDLS, CDR2 YYNGEE.

The rearrangement uses TRBV10-3 and TRBJ2-3; the D gene is possibly TRBD2 (6 bases). The CDR3 loop spans 15 amino acids. Germline CDR1 and CDR2: ENHRY and SYGVKD. V lost 3 bases and J 0 bases, leaving 10 bases between the germline ends. CDR3 sequence: CAISDGGVSTDTQYF. DNA for the CDR3: TGTGCCATCAGTGACGGCGGGGTCAGCACAGATACGCAGTATTTT.

The gene calls are TRBV3-1 (or the pseudogene TRBV3-2) and TRBJ2-5; no clear D. Per the germline V gene, CDR1 is LGHDT and CDR2 is YNNKEL (reference sequence). V was trimmed by 5 bases and J by 0 bases, leaving 10 bases between them. CDR3 length: 14 residues. The CDR3 here is CASSMPAYQETQYF. In DNA form, the CDR3 reads TGTGCCAGCAGCATGCCTGCGTACCAAGAGACCCAGTACTTC.

The rearrangement uses TRBV15 and TRBJ2-1; 8 nucleotides match TRBD2. Trimming cost V 1 base and J 4 bases; bases outside gene matches: 9. Germline CDR1 is LNHNV and CDR2 is YYDKDF (reference sequence). The CDR3 extends over 17 amino acids. Here the CDR3 DNA reads TGTGCCACCAGCAGAGTTCTTGACGGGAGGGAATACAATGAGCAGTTCTTC. Its protein product is CATSRVLDGREYNEQFF.

This clone was detected only once. The chain employs TRBV6-5 and TRBJ1-3, with D possibly TRBD1 on 6 matching bases. Germline V gene lookup returns CDR1 MNHEY and CDR2 SVGAGI. This CDR3 contains 15 residues. V was pared by 5 bases and J by 4 bases, with 15 bases between. This chain's CDR3 is CASSRTGNLGNTIYF. For the CDR3, the DNA is TGTGCCAGCAGTCGAACAGGGAATTTAGGAAACACCATATATTTT.

The V and J genes are TRBV25-1 and TRBJ1-2; D unclear. The germline V and J ends were trimmed by 7 bases and 9 bases, with 18 bases remaining between them. There are 13 residues in the CDR3. Looked up from germline, CDR1 is MGHDK and CDR2 is SYGVNS. CDR3 nucleotide sequence: TGTGCCAGCATGGGCGTTGGGCCTTTTAGCTACACCTTC. Residues: CASMGVGPFSYTF.

V is TRBV27 and J is TRBJ1-5; 8 nucleotides align to TRBD1. The CDR3 spans 17 residues. The junction had 9 bases not matched to a gene; V was cut back by 5 bases and J by 0 bases. The germline V gene encodes CDR1 MNHEY and CDR2 SMNVEV (reference sequence). Here the CDR3 reads CASSPFPGTGSNQPQHF. Written as DNA, the CDR3 is TGTGCCAGCAGTCCTTTTCCCGGGACAGGTAGCAATCAGCCCCAGCATTTT.

The V and J genes are TRBV24-1 and TRBJ2-1, with 7 bases aligning to TRBD1. CDR3 length: 15 residues. V lost 3 bases, J lost 1 base, and 2 bases stayed unmatched. The germline V gene encodes CDR1 KGHDR and CDR2 SFDVKD. Here the CDR3 DNA reads TGTGCCACCAGTGATCTGGGACAGTCCTACAATGAGCAGTTCTTC. Its translation: CATSDLGQSYNEQFF.